Following are 27 T cell receptor beta chains from one sample sequenced in a study of cytomegalovirus exposure and HLA in healthy donors. Both 60 Vbeta primers and 13 Jbeta primers went into the PCR. Libraries were prepared by immunoSEQ multiplex PCR; TCRdb keeps only in-frame clonotypes and omits some of them. Of about 150,000 clones detected, nearly 10% appear once; the ten largest clones hold about 1.9%. Sequencing used PBMCs. These receptors originate from a man aged 45 to 65 in good health and CMV-seronegative.

This clone was counted only a few times. The chain combines TRBV4-1 with TRBJ2-7; 10 bases are a match to TRBD2. The CDR3 covers 16 residues. Germline CDR1 MGHRA, CDR2 YSYEKL. Trimming removed 1 base from V and 4 bases from J; junction bases left unmatched: 7. The CDR3 bases are TGCGCCAGCAGCCAAGGGGTTAGCGGGGGGCTATACGAGCAGTACTTC. It yields the protein CASSQGVSGGLYEQYF.

This clone has just a few counts. The chain has TRBV4-2 and TRBJ1-5; TRBD1 matches at 7 bases. CDR3 length: 15 amino acids. The junction had 8 bases not matched to a gene; V was cut back by 3 bases and J by 6 bases. From germline, CDR1 is LGHNA and CDR2 YNFKEQ. The CDR3 sequence: CASSQTRQGAQPQHF. The CDR3 DNA is TGTGCCAGCAGCCAGACTCGACAGGGCGCTCAGCCCCAGCATTTT.

This clone showed up just a few times. The CDR3 nucleotides are TGTGCCAGTAGTAATTCGGACTATGGCTACACCTTC. This sequence encodes CASSNSDYGYTF. This chain joins TRBV19 and TRBJ1-2; D remains ambiguous. Germline V gives CDR1 LNHDA, CDR2 SQIVND (reference sequence). CDR3 length equals 12 residues. V lost 4 bases and J 3 bases, leaving 6 bases between the germline ends.

This clone was found once. The chain employs TRBV29-1 and TRBJ2-5; unclear D gene. The end of the DNA is better explained by TRBJ2-7, so the J call may be wrong. Germline CDR1 is SQVTM and CDR2 is ANQGSEA. The CDR3 totals 12 residues. CDR3 sequence (DNA): TGCAGCGTTGAAGATAGGAGCTACGAGCAGTACTTC. Amino acids: CSVEDRSYEQYF.

The chain employs TRBV2 and TRBJ2-2, with 12 bases aligning to TRBD2. V was pared by 6 bases and J by 0 bases, with 5 bases of the junction left unmatched. Germline V gives CDR1 SNHLY, CDR2 FYNNEI. The CDR3 runs 17 residues. CDR3: CASSATSGGSNTGELFF. CDR3 bases: TGTGCCAGCAGCGCGACTAGCGGGGGATCGAACACCGGGGAGCTGTTTTTT.

The chain is built from TRBV7-6 and TRBJ1-1, with no clear D. CDR1 is SGHVS, CDR2 FNYEAQ, per germline. V was cut by 0 bases and J by 3 bases, with 8 bases left in between. The CDR3 is 14 residues long. CDR3 DNA sequence: TGTGCCAGCAGCTTAGCGCCCGGGGACACTGAAGCTTTCTTT. This codes for CASSLAPGDTEAFF.

CDR3 nucleotides: TGTGCCAGCATAGCGAACACTGAAGCTTTCTTT. This translates into CASIANTEAFF. The gene calls are TRBV28 and TRBJ1-1; D gene ambiguous. V lost 7 bases and J 1 base, leaving 4 bases between the germline ends. The CDR3 loop spans 11 amino acids. Per germline, CDR1 MDHEN and CDR2 SYDVKM.

This clone showed up just a few times. The CDR3 reads CASSGYRGLYGYTF. CDR3 coding DNA: TGTGCCAGCAGCGGTTACAGGGGTCTCTATGGCTACACCTTC. This rearrangement joins TRBV9 to TRBJ1-2; TRBD1 matches 7 bases. The CDR3 runs 14 residues. Germline V lookup: CDR1 SGDLS, CDR2 YYNGEE. Trimming at V came to 3 bases and at J to 4 bases, leaving 6 bases not matched to a gene.

This clone has only a few counts. This sequence joins TRBV5-5 and TRBJ1-5; the match to TRBD1 covers 8 bases. This CDR3 region has 15 residues. The junction had 3 bases not matched to a gene; V was cut back by 4 bases and J by 0 bases. Germline V gene lookup returns CDR1 SGHKS and CDR2 YYEKEE (reference sequence). CDR3 region: CASSRTGYSNQPQHF. Written as DNA, the CDR3 is TGTGCCAGCAGCAGGACAGGGTATAGCAATCAGCCCCAGCATTTT.

The rearrangement joins TRBV28 to TRBJ2-1, with TRBD1 as a possible D gene (8 bases). In germline, CDR1 is MDHEN, CDR2 SYDVKM. The V gene lost 2 bases and the J gene lost 8 bases, with 16 bases spanning the gap. CDR3 length: 15 amino acids. CDR3 coding DNA: TGTGCCAGCAGTTTACCTACAGGGGGAGGGTATGAGCAGTTCTTC. Its translation is CASSLPTGGGYEQFF.

This clone was counted at least ten times. The chain has TRBV6-1 and TRBJ1-5, with 9 bases lining up with TRBD1. After removal of 0 bases from V and 6 bases from J, the junction contained 3 bases not matched to a gene. Looked up from germline, CDR1 is MNHNS and CDR2 is SASEGT. This CDR3 is 15 amino acids long. CDR3 region: CASSEAGTGSQPQHF. The CDR3 DNA reads as TGTGCCAGCAGTGAAGCCGGGACAGGGAGTCAGCCCCAGCATTTT.

This clone was picked up a small number of times. The V call is TRBV19, the J call TRBJ1-1; 9 bases align to TRBD1. In germline, CDR1 is LNHDA, CDR2 SQIVND (reference sequence). The trim removed 5 bases at V and 4 bases at J, leaving 8 bases unmatched. This CDR3 region has 15 residues. CDR3 DNA: TGTGCCAGTAGTGTCTTCGGGGACAGGGTCACTGAAGCTTTCTTT. The encoded protein is CASSVFGDRVTEAFF.

The CDR3 spells CASRQGANQPQHF. The CDR3 DNA is TGTGCCAGTCGACAGGGGGCGAATCAGCCCCAGCATTTT. The V and J genes are TRBV19 and TRBJ1-5, with TRBD1 matching 10 bases. CDR3 length: 13 residues. In germline, CDR1 is LNHDA, CDR2 SQIVND (reference sequence). The junction had 2 bases not matched to a gene; V was cut back by 8 bases and J by 4 bases.

This chain uses TRBV11-3 with TRBJ2-1; D gene ambiguous. The CDR3 is made up of 11 amino acids. The germline CDR1 and CDR2 sequences are SGHNT and YENEEA. Trimming took 4 bases from V and 5 from J, leaving 3 bases between them. CDR3 protein: CASSSDNEQFF. The CDR3 nucleotides are TGTGCCAGCAGCTCTGACAATGAGCAGTTCTTC.

This clone was found a few times. This rearrangement joins TRBV30 to TRBJ2-5, with 7 bases fitting TRBD1. The CDR3 is made up of 14 amino acids. J lost 2 bases, V lost 1 base, and 4 bases had no gene match. Germline assignment: CDR1 GTSNPN and CDR2 SVGIG (reference sequence). The CDR3 DNA reads as TGTGCCTGGAGTGGCCTGGGACAGCAAGAGACCCAGTACTTC. Amino acids: CAWSGLGQQETQYF.

This clone has more than one count but fewer than ten. The chain recombines TRBV2 with TRBJ2-7; D gene unclear. Trimming pared 10 bases from V and 0 bases from J, leaving 16 bases between. The CDR3 has 14 amino acids. CDR1 SNHLY and CDR2 FYNNEI come from the germline V gene. CDR3 sequence reads: CAIPWSESSYEQYF. The CDR3, as DNA: TGTGCCATCCCCTGGTCCGAGAGCTCCTACGAGCAGTACTTC.

As regards this clone: This specimen includes other DNA sequences encoding the same CDR3. The chain combines TRBV9 with TRBJ2-3, with 13 bases identical to TRBD2. With 4 bases clipped from V and 1 base from J, the junction kept 3 bases outside the gene matches. Germline lookup yields CDR1 SGDLS and CDR2 YYNGEE. CDR3 size: 16 residues. The CDR3 region is CASSPGLAGGTDTQYF. The CDR3 DNA reads TGTGCCAGCAGCCCTGGACTAGCGGGGGGCACAGATACGCAGTATTTT. Filled out from reference TRBV9 and TRBJ2-3, the complete variable domain reads DSGVTQTPKHLITATGQRVTLRCSPRSGDLSVYWYQQSLDQGLQFLIQYYNGEERAKGNILERFSAQQFPDLHSELNLSSLELGDSALYFCASSPGLAGGTDTQYFGPGTRLTVL.

In this sample, this clone turned up a few times. The rearrangement joins TRBV27 to TRBJ1-2; 7 bases match TRBD1. The V gene end was trimmed by 6 bases and the J gene end by 8 bases; junction bases not matched to a gene: 12. Germline loops: CDR1 MNHEY, CDR2 SMNVEV (reference sequence). The CDR3 runs 14 residues. CDR3 region: CASSPGQPVWGYTF. The CDR3 DNA follows: TGTGCCAGCAGCCCGGGACAGCCTGTATGGGGCTACACCTTC.

DNA for the CDR3: TGTGCCAGCAGCCCCTACCCCGTCACTGAAGCTTTCTTT. Its protein product is CASSPYPVTEAFF. The genes are TRBV11-2 and TRBJ1-1; D is undetermined. Trimming removed 5 bases at V and 4 bases at J, with 11 bases between. Germline assignment: CDR1 SGHAT and CDR2 FQNNGV. This CDR3 spans 13 amino acids.

The chain links TRBV7-3 to TRBJ2-3; a weak D match, TRBD1 (6 bases). This CDR3 comprises 15 residues. V shed 1 base and J shed 1 base, with 9 bases lying between them. Germline V gene data show CDR1 as SGHTA and CDR2 as FQGTGA. The CDR3 here is CASSLSSGGTDTQYF. The DNA of the CDR3 is TGTGCCAGCAGCTTAAGTTCAGGGGGCACAGATACGCAGTATTTT.

This clone came up a few times. The J gene is TRBJ2-3, the V gene TRBV7-2; TRBD2 matches at 8 bases. J gave up 1 base and V 0 bases, and 6 bases lay outside the gene matches. The CDR3 covers 17 residues. Germline CDR1 reads SGHTA; CDR2 reads FQGNSA. DNA for the CDR3: TGTGCCAGCAGCTTAGCCCGGCTAGCGGGTCGCACAGATACGCAGTATTTT. Translation: CASSLARLAGRTDTQYF.

The CDR3 coding sequence is TGCGCCAGCAGGGGACAGGCAGGAGCGAGCACTGAAGCTTTCTTT. Encoded protein: CASRGQAGASTEAFF. The chain is built from TRBV5-1 and TRBJ1-1, with 8 bases matching TRBD1. The CDR3 runs 15 residues. Germline loops: CDR1 SGHRS, CDR2 YFSETQ. With 5 bases clipped from V and 4 bases from J, the junction kept 10 bases outside the gene matches. Together with reference TRBV5-1 and TRBJ1-1, the CDR3 gives the full variable domain: KAGVTQTPRYLIKTRGQQVTLSCSPISGHRSVSWYQQTPGQGLQFLFEYFSETQRNKGNFPGRFSGRQFSNSRSEMNVSTLELGDSALYLCASRGQAGASTEAFFGQGTRLTVV.

This clone was observed at least ten times. The chain carries TRBV7-2 and TRBJ1-3; 7 nucleotides match TRBD1. Looked up from germline, CDR1 is SGHTA and CDR2 is FQGNSA. The CDR3 consists of 13 residues. V shed 0 bases, J shed 9 bases, and the junction held 2 bases outside the gene matches. CDR3 in amino acids: CASSLAPGGTIYF. The CDR3 DNA reads TGTGCCAGCAGCTTAGCGCCAGGGGGCACCATATATTTT. Complete variable domain (other parts from reference TRBV7-2 and TRBJ1-3): GAGVSQSPSNKVTEKGKDVELRCDPISGHTALYWYRQSLGQGLEFLIYFQGNSAPDKSGLPSDRFSAERTGGSVSTLTIQRTQQEDSAVYLCASSLAPGGTIYFGEGSWLTVV.

V and J are TRBV7-3 and TRBJ2-3; 12 bases align to TRBD2. V shed 5 bases and J 7 bases; nucleotides not matched to a gene: 7. CDR3 length equals 15 residues. CDR1 is SGHTA and CDR2 is FQGTGA in the germline V gene. CDR3 sequence: CASSQTSGRQYTQYF. The DNA of the CDR3 is TGTGCCAGCAGCCAGACTAGCGGGAGACAATATACGCAGTATTTT. Looking up the rest from reference TRBV7-3 and TRBJ2-3 gives the full variable domain: GAGVSQTPSNKVTEKGKYVELRCDPISGHTALYWYRQSLGQGPEFLIYFQGTGAADDSGLPNDRFFAVRPEGSVSTLKIQRTERGDSAVYLCASSQTSGRQYTQYFGPGTRLTVL.

This clone has just a few counts. The rearrangement joins TRBV6-4 to TRBJ2-3; TRBD2 aligns across 12 bases. The CDR3 extends over 15 amino acids. CDR1 MRHNA and CDR2 SNTAGT come from the germline V gene. The junction had 3 bases not matched to a gene; V was cut back by 5 bases and J by 3 bases. The CDR3 region is CASSPTSGSTDTQYF. The CDR3 coding sequence is TGTGCCAGCAGTCCGACTAGCGGGAGTACAGATACGCAGTATTTT.

This clone was recorded a few times. The chain employs TRBV6-6 and TRBJ2-7; D unresolved. This CDR3 has 13 residues. The V end was cut by 2 bases, the J end by 1 base, with 6 bases between. CDR1 is MNHNY and CDR2 is SVGAGI in the germline V gene (reference sequence). CDR3 protein: CASSYISSYEQYF. The DNA for the CDR3 is TGTGCCAGCAGTTACATTAGTTCCTACGAGCAGTACTTC.

CDR3 residues: CASTGGHGNTIYF. The CDR3 coding sequence is TGTGCCAGCACAGGGGGCCATGGAAACACCATATATTTT. V and J are TRBV28 and TRBJ1-3; 8 nucleotides line up with TRBD1. The germline V gene encodes CDR1 MDHEN and CDR2 SYDVKM. The CDR3 spans 13 residues. V gave up 7 bases and J gave up 3 bases; unmatched junction bases: 2. The full variable domain, rest sourced from reference TRBV28 and TRBJ1-3, is DVKVTQSSRYLVKRTGEKVFLECVQDMDHENMFWYRQDPGLGLRLIYFSYDVKMKEKGDIPEGYSVSREKKERFSLILESASTNQTSMYLCASTGGHGNTIYFGEGSWLTVV.